One TCR beta chain is described in this entry. It has no known antigen specificity. No base quality information exists; no much larger clone differs at one position. CD8 naive samples consisted of CD45RO-negative cells that were positively selected for CCR7, yielding a CD45RA+CCR7+ population without TemRA cells. Healthy HIV-negative adults with no recently reported acute infections or vaccinations were included as donors. Only Caucasian adults living in Nashville, Tennessee, USA were represented among the donors. Blood was collected by leukapheresis, and PBMCs were isolated by Ficoll-Histopaque density gradient centrifugation and then cryopreserved in liquid nitrogen vapor phase. Analytical flow cytometry was used to check the purity and quantity of each magnetically sorted T cell population. Genomic DNA was isolated from each sorted fraction and quantified by UV absorbance on a Nanodrop 2000c. The sample is drawn from a study of shared clonotypes between healthy human individuals (dated by TCRdb to the early 2020s). Study-wide context: The cohort comprised a couple of women and a few men aged 18 to 49 years. For each donor, CD4 naive and CD4 memory were each run on three plates, CD8 naive on two plates, and CD8 memory on one plate. Blood TCR repertoires of five healthy adults were deeply sequenced to estimate repertoire size and the extent of clonotype sharing between individuals. Different laboratories and diverse techniques were used to prepare libraries and sequence TCR repertoires, to increase sequencing depth and limit assay-specific biases. Between about 0.9 and 8.9 billion PBMCs per donor were obtained by leukapheresis.

The paper as a whole reports these results and caveats: Clonotypes shared by all four sorted-subset donors showed higher generation probabilities than non-shared clonotypes. Based on pairwise subsampling, the degree of clonotype sharing among donors was expected to be affected by sequencing depth. Sampling was restricted to blood, and TCR repertoires in tissues likely differ from the TCR repertoires found in blood. Across a few donors, roughly 5.4% of naive CD4, roughly 3.4% of naive CD8, under 2.5% of memory CD4, and around 0.4% of memory CD8 clonotypes were shared. Estimated clonotype richness was generally larger for naive than for memory subsets. The small number of donors limited the genetic and exposure-history diversity represented. Incomplete sequencing was indicated by rarefaction of sorted-subset datasets, despite the large sequencing depth.

Using the deep immunoSEQ assay, multiplex PCR amplified TCR CDR3 regions from genomic DNA. Genomic DNA extracted from each cell subset was distributed evenly over all wells of several immunoSEQ 96-well plates, and each plate served as one replicate. For sorted subsets, each replicate PCR was loaded with 200 ng genomic DNA, equivalent to roughly 30,000 T cell genomes. The purified libraries were quantified using a Qubit 3.0 fluorometer, sized with a Bioanalyzer 2100, and then quantified again using the KAPA Library Quantification kit. Every immunoSEQ 96-well plate was sequenced on a separate single-read 150-cycle Illumina NextSeq 550 flow cell. The authors' analysis ran thus. Because only junctional sequences without quality scores were contained in the immunoSEQ output, filtering matching that applied to full-length reads could not be performed. Sequences were annotated with PyIR, a Python wrapper for IgBLAST v1.9, using IMGT germline references to assign V/J genes and CDR3. Any read was removed if the V/J assignment was weak (E-value above 1e-6), the CDR3 was missing, or the read contained stop codons, out-of-frame junctions, or ambiguous translated residues. V3J clonotypes were defined by identical inferred V gene, J gene, and CDR3 amino acid sequence. To compute the percentage overlap between repertoires, the number of shared unique clonotypes was divided by the size of the smaller repertoire. Three approaches were used to assess repertoire richness: RTK rarefaction, the Chao1 estimator, and Recon v2.1 estimates of unobserved clonotypes. Generation probabilities were computed with OLGA for all TCRbeta clonotypes obtained by the gDNA method from several donors. TCRdb mirrors the immuneACCESS table, restricted to in-frame sequences. Some clones are absent from its copies; in checked studies, under half trace to an unresolved V gene, and the reason for the others is unknown. For V, J and clone size, that table is used; D and trimming come from the DNA. The sample table lists hundreds of thousands of clones, roughly 95% of them with a count of one. The leading ten clones occupy 0.09% to 0.13% of the sample.

Reading from cysteine to phenylalanine, the CDR3 counts 14 amino acids. CDR3 DNA is the only sequence kept; it has 42 bases, read in frame from the first base. CDR1 and CDR2 are read off the germline V gene as MDHEN and SYDVKM. In this chain, TRBV28 is recombined with TRBJ2-5, with TRBD1 tentatively as D gene (6 bases match). The J call may be faulty, since TRBJ2-7 better matches the DNA end. The sample was naive CD8+ T cells sorted from blood. The sample's cell subset or site label is to be understood as: CD45RA+CCR7+. The clonotype comes from a woman in her 30s in good health. The base sequence is TGTGCCAGCAGTTTCGTGGGACAAACCTACGAGCAGTACTTC. This is translated as CASSFVGQTYEQYF.